One sample yielded the 12 T cell receptor beta chains listed below, sequenced in a study of cytomegalovirus exposure and HLA in healthy donors. In the PCR, 60 Vbeta and 13 Jbeta primers were used. The protocol was immunoSEQ multiplex PCR, while the TCRdb copy is restricted to in-frame clones and leaves out a portion. The table includes a few hundred thousand clones, 80% detected once. Sample: PBMCs. These receptors all come from a girl aged 2 to 9 in good health and CMV-seronegative.

This chain links TRBV9 with TRBJ2-3; possible D gene TRBD2, 5 bases. Germline loops: CDR1 SGDLS, CDR2 YYNGEE. This CDR3 is 16 amino acids long. Between the trimmed V and J ends, which lost 0 bases and 6 bases, there was a span of 17 bases. The CDR3 DNA reads TGTGCCAGCAGCGTAGTTGCGGGCAACGCCGGTGATACGCAGTATTTT. Its translation: CASSVVAGNAGDTQYF.

In DNA, the CDR3 is TGTGCTAGTGGTTTGGTACTTCGTGGGAGGCCGCTCTATGGCTATGGCTACACCTTC. It specifies CASGLVLRGRPLYGYGYTF. The V and J genes are TRBV12-5 and TRBJ1-2; D gene uncertain. Germline V lookup: CDR1 LGHNT, CDR2 FRNRAP. CDR3 size: 19 residues. Trimming removed 0 bases at V and 4 bases at J, with 24 bases between.

This sequence joins TRBV6-5 and TRBJ1-5; D is possibly TRBD1 (5 bases). CDR1 MNHEY and CDR2 SVGAGI come from the germline V gene. This CDR3 contains 14 residues. V was shortened by 3 bases and J by 4 bases, with 10 bases between the two germline ends. The CDR3 nucleotides read TGTGCCAGCAGTTATAGACAGCATAATCAGCCCCAGCATTTT. It specifies CASSYRQHNQPQHF.

The chain uses TRBV18 and TRBJ1-1; D gene unclear. CDR1 and CDR2 from the germline V gene are KGHSH and LQKENI. Trimming took off 5 bases at V and 2 bases at J, with 15 bases between the two ends. This CDR3 is 15 amino acids long. The CDR3 region has the DNA TGTGCCAGCTCAACTTACTCCACGGGAAACACTGAAGCTTTCTTT. This sequence encodes CASSTYSTGNTEAFF. The full variable domain, completed using reference TRBV18 and TRBJ1-1, is NAGVMQNPRHLVRRRGQEARLRCSPMKGHSHVYWYRQLPEEGLKFMVYLQKENIIDESGMPKERFSAEFPKEGPSILRIQQVVRGDSAAYFCASSTYSTGNTEAFFGQGTRLTVV.

The chain recombines TRBV30 with TRBJ2-5; 8 bases are a match to TRBD1. Germline V gene lookup returns CDR1 GTSNPN and CDR2 SVGIG (reference sequence). The length of the CDR3 is 15 residues. The V gene end was trimmed by 0 bases and the J gene end by 7 bases; junction bases not matched to a gene: 10. The CDR3 loop is CAWSVESGGHGTQYF. The CDR3 nucleotides read TGTGCCTGGAGTGTTGAGTCAGGGGGCCACGGGACCCAGTACTTC. Full variable domain (rest looked up from reference TRBV30 and TRBJ2-5): SQTIHQWPATLVQPVGSPLSLECTVEGTSNPNLYWYRQAAGRGLQLLFYSVGIGQISSEVPQNLSASRPQDRQFILSSKKLLLSDSGFYLCAWSVESGGHGTQYFGPGTRLLVL.

The gene calls are TRBV28 and TRBJ2-7, with TRBD2 matching over 9 bases. CDR1 MDHEN and CDR2 SYDVKM come from the germline V gene. The CDR3 has 15 residues. V lost 8 bases, J lost 0 bases, and 8 bases stayed unmatched. The chain's CDR3 is CASSSGRGGSYEQYF. CDR3 nucleotides: TGTGCCAGCTCAAGCGGGCGGGGGGGCTCCTACGAGCAGTACTTC. Looking up the rest from reference TRBV28 and TRBJ2-7 gives the full variable domain: DVKVTQSSRYLVKRTGEKVFLECVQDMDHENMFWYRQDPGLGLRLIYFSYDVKMKEKGDIPEGYSVSREKKERFSLILESASTNQTSMYLCASSSGRGGSYEQYFGPGTRLTVT.

This clone was counted only a few times. The V gene is TRBV28, the J gene TRBJ2-5; D may be TRBD1 (6 bases). Germline CDR1 and CDR2: MDHEN and SYDVKM. Trimming left V 10 bases short and J 5 bases short, with 17 bases between. The CDR3 is made up of 13 amino acids. CDR3 amino acids: CATQRQVEETQYF. The CDR3, as DNA: TGTGCCACACAAAGACAGGTTGAGGAGACCCAGTACTTC.

The V and J genes are TRBV6-9 and TRBJ2-7; TRBD1 might be the D (5 bases). CDR1 MNHGY and CDR2 SVAAGI come from the germline V gene. The V end lost 0 bases, the J end lost 0 bases, and 15 bases lay between the germline ends. The CDR3 has 17 residues. This CDR3 reads CASSYSQGWVGSYEQYF. The DNA for the CDR3 is TGTGCCAGCAGTTATTCGCAGGGTTGGGTTGGCTCCTACGAGCAGTACTTC.

The gene calls are TRBV7-6 and TRBJ1-4; the D gene is possibly TRBD1 (5 bases). Trimming took off 1 base at V and 8 bases at J, with 14 bases between the two ends. The length of the CDR3 is 15 residues. The germline CDR1 and CDR2 sequences are SGHVS and FNYEAQ. This chain's CDR3 is CASSLEATGGEKLFF. CDR3 DNA sequence: TGTGCCAGCAGCTTAGAGGCGACTGGGGGGGAAAAACTGTTTTTT.

The rearrangement joins TRBV9 to TRBJ2-3; 7 bases line up with TRBD2. CDR1 and CDR2 (germline): SGDLS, YYNGEE. With V trimmed by 0 bases and J by 0 bases, 4 bases remained unmatched. The CDR3 loop spans 16 amino acids. The CDR3: CASSVAAGRSTDTQYF. In DNA, the CDR3 is TGTGCCAGCAGCGTAGCAGCGGGGCGCAGCACAGATACGCAGTATTTT. The complete variable domain, with remaining parts taken from reference TRBV9 and TRBJ2-3, reads DSGVTQTPKHLITATGQRVTLRCSPRSGDLSVYWYQQSLDQGLQFLIQYYNGEERAKGNILERFSAQQFPDLHSELNLSSLELGDSALYFCASSVAAGRSTDTQYFGPGTRLTVL.

V is TRBV27 and J is TRBJ2-7, with a weak D call TRBD2 (6 bases). This CDR3 spans 14 amino acids. The V end was cut by 5 bases, the J end by 4 bases, with 15 bases between. Germline lookup yields CDR1 MNHEY and CDR2 SMNVEV (reference sequence). The CDR3 region has the DNA TGTGCCAGCAGTCGCCGACTAGTATCGTACGAGCAGTACTTC. It codes for CASSRRLVSYEQYF.

CDR3 residues: CATSRVGWRGGRNEQFF. CDR3 sequence (DNA): TGTGCCACCAGCAGAGTCGGGTGGCGGGGGGGTCGAAATGAGCAGTTCTTC. The V call is TRBV15, the J call TRBJ2-1, with TRBD2 identical over 9 bases. CDR1 is LNHNV and CDR2 is YYDKDF in the germline V gene (reference sequence). This CDR3 contains 17 residues. V trimming: 1 base; J trimming: 7 bases; junction bases outside the gene matches: 11.